A single sample gave rise to the 14 T cell receptor beta chains below, sequenced in a study of graft-versus-host responses after intestinal transplantation. These receptors' antigens are unknown. Here immunoSEQ multiplex PCR was the method, and the copy in TCRdb shows in-frame clones only, minus some. The data contain over 100,000 clones, roughly nine tenths of them seen just once; the ten biggest clones take up 0.23%. This material consisted of unstimulated CD4+ T cells sorted from spleen or lymph node cells, taken before transplant. These receptors originate from a human donor who was the organ donor for an intestinal transplant.

J is TRBJ2-2 and V is TRBV5-1; 8 bases are shared with TRBD2. The ends lost 1 base at V and 7 bases at J; junction bases unmatched: 9. The CDR3 contains 16 residues. Germline V gives CDR1 SGHRS, CDR2 YFSETQ. The CDR3 loop is CASSLYSREGGGELFF. The CDR3 coding sequence is TGCGCCAGCAGCTTGTACAGCCGGGAGGGGGGCGGGGAGCTGTTTTTT.

The rearrangement joins TRBV6-1 to TRBJ2-7; 11 bases line up with TRBD1. Germline V lookup: CDR1 MNHNS, CDR2 SASEGT. V lost 6 bases, J lost 3 bases, and 7 bases stayed unmatched. The length of the CDR3 is 15 residues. DNA of the CDR3: TGTGCCAGCAGCCGGGACAGGGGGGGGTTCTACGAGCAGTACTTC. Protein: CASSRDRGGFYEQYF.

The chain has TRBV27 and TRBJ1-1; possibly TRBD1 for D (5 bases). V gave up 6 bases and J gave up 4 bases, with 18 bases separating them. Germline V gene sequence: CDR1 MNHEY, CDR2 SMNVEV (reference sequence). The CDR3 covers 15 residues. The CDR3: CASSSPAWGVTEAFF. In DNA form, the CDR3 reads TGTGCCAGCAGCTCGCCCGCGTGGGGGGTCACTGAAGCTTTCTTT.

V usage is TRBV30 and J usage is TRBJ1-3; D is unclear. V was pared by 4 bases and J by 0 bases, with 10 bases between. CDR3 length: 14 amino acids. CDR1 is GTSNPN and CDR2 is SVGIG in the germline V gene (reference sequence). CDR3 sequence (DNA): TGTGCCTGGAATCTTTACAGCTCTGGAAACACCATATATTTT. The encoded protein is CAWNLYSSGNTIYF.

This clone showed up just once. The CDR3 DNA sequence: TGTGCCAGCAGTGACGGCAGGCCCACTGAAGCTTTCTTT. Amino acids: CASSDGRPTEAFF. V and J are TRBV6-1 and TRBJ1-1; D unresolved. The CDR3 covers 13 residues. The germline gives CDR1 MNHNS, CDR2 SASEGT. Trimming pared 3 bases from V and 4 bases from J, leaving 9 bases between.

The chain carries TRBV6-5 and TRBJ2-7, with TRBD1 identical over 9 bases. The germline V gene has CDR1 MNHEY and CDR2 SVGAGI. J was trimmed by 4 bases and V by 5 bases; bases with no gene match: 6. This CDR3 comprises 14 residues. The CDR3 region has the DNA TGTGCCAGCAGTGACACAGGGGGCAGGTACGAGCAGTACTTC. Translation: CASSDTGGRYEQYF.

In its sample, this clone was seen a few times. This rearrangement joins TRBV4-3 to TRBJ1-4; D is unclear. The CDR3 extends over 13 amino acids. Trimming pared 0 bases from V and 9 bases from J, leaving 8 bases between. Germline loops: CDR1 LGHNA, CDR2 YSLEER. The CDR3 spells CASSQEVRKKLFF. CDR3 in DNA: TGCGCCAGCAGCCAAGAGGTTCGGAAAAAACTGTTTTTT.

The J gene is TRBJ2-5, the V gene TRBV19, with 8 bases fitting TRBD2. CDR3 length: 14 amino acids. Losses at the gene ends were 10 bases for V and 5 bases for J; bases not matched to a gene: 12. Germline assignment: CDR1 LNHDA and CDR2 SQIVND (reference sequence). Here the CDR3 reads CAMQRAGVGETQYF. CDR3 in DNA: TGTGCCATGCAACGAGCGGGAGTCGGGGAGACCCAGTACTTC. The variable domain in full, completed from reference TRBV19 and TRBJ2-5, reads DGGITQSPKYLFRKEGQNVTLSCEQNLNHDAMYWYRQDPGQGLRLIYYSQIVNDFQKGDIAEGYSVSREKKESFPLTVTSAQKNPTAFYLCAMQRAGVGETQYFGPGTRLLVL.

The chain has TRBV10-3 and TRBJ2-4; TRBD2 matches 13 bases. The germline V gene encodes CDR1 ENHRY and CDR2 SYGVKD. The trim removed 2 bases at V and 3 bases at J, leaving 4 bases unmatched. This CDR3 has 17 residues. In DNA form, the CDR3 reads TGTGCCATCAGTGAGAGGACTAGCGGGAGACTCAAAAACATTCAGTACTTC. Translation: CAISERTSGRLKNIQYF.

The CDR3 region is CASSRDRAYEQYF. CDR3 nucleotides: TGCGCCAGCAGCCGGGACAGGGCCTACGAGCAGTACTTC. The chain recombines TRBV5-1 with TRBJ2-7, with 9 bases fitting TRBD1. CDR1 and CDR2 (germline): SGHRS, YFSETQ. The length of the CDR3 is 13 residues. Unmatched junction bases numbered 1, after V lost 4 bases and J lost 2 bases.

J is TRBJ2-3 and V is TRBV20-1, with D possibly being TRBD2 (5 bases). V was cut by 7 bases and J by 6 bases, with 8 bases left in between. The CDR3 contains 10 residues. Looked up from germline, CDR1 is DFQATT and CDR2 is SNEGSKA (reference sequence). The CDR3 DNA reads TGCAGTGTTAGGAGGGATACGCAGTATTTT. Amino acid sequence: CSVRRDTQYF.

The rearrangement joins TRBV6-5 to TRBJ1-5, with TRBD1 matching 8 bases. This CDR3 contains 14 residues. Trimming cost V 5 bases and J 6 bases; bases outside gene matches: 6. In germline, CDR1 is MNHEY, CDR2 SVGAGI. Here the CDR3 reads CASSGGQGAQPQHF. The DNA of the CDR3 is TGTGCCAGCAGTGGGGGGCAGGGGGCTCAGCCCCAGCATTTT.

The chain is built from TRBV6-1 and TRBJ1-1; tentative D call: TRBD1 (5 bases). Germline CDR1 MNHNS, CDR2 SASEGT. V dropped 7 bases and J dropped 5 bases, with 17 bases sitting between them. CDR3 length: 14 amino acids. In DNA, the CDR3 is TGTGCCAGCACTCGGTTCACCCAGGGAACTGAAGCTTTCTTT. This gives the protein CASTRFTQGTEAFF.

This rearrangement joins TRBV2 to TRBJ1-1, with 7 nucleotides matching TRBD1. This CDR3 is built from 13 residues. Germline CDR1 SNHLY, CDR2 FYNNEI. The junction had 2 bases not matched to a gene; V was cut back by 4 bases and J by 3 bases. CDR3 in amino acids: CASSGQGDTEAFF. Here the CDR3 DNA reads TGTGCCAGCAGTGGACAGGGCGACACTGAAGCTTTCTTT.